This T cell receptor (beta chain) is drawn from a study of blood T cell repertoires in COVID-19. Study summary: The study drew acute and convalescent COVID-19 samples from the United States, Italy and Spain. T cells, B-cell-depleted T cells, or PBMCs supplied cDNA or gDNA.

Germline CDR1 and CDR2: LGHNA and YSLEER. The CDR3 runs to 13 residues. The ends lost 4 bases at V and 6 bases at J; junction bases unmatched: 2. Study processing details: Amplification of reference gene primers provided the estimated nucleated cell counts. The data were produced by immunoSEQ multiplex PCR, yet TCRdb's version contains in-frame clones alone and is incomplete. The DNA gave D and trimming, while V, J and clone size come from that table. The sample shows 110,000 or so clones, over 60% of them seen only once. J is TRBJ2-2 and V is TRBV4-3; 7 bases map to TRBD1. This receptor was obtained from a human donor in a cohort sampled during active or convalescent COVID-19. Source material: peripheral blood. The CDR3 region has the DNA TGCGCCAGCAGCCCGCAGGGGGCCGGGGAGCTGTTTTTT. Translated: CASSPQGAGELFF.